This T cell receptor (beta chain) is drawn from a study of STAT5B mutations in CD4+ large granular lymphocyte leukemia. V shed 4 bases and J 2 bases; nucleotides not matched to a gene: 3. Germline assignment: CDR1 MNHNS and CDR2 SASEGT. There are 14 residues in the CDR3. Profiled with immunoSEQ multiplex PCR; TCRdb holds only in-frame clones, not every one. The table lists around 28,000 clones, about two thirds of them singletons. The origin of this receptor is a human donor in good health. The V call is TRBV6-1, the J call TRBJ1-2; 8 bases match TRBD1. The sample consisted of CD4+ T cells from blood buffy coats. This CDR3 is CASSVDRGNYGYTF. In DNA, the CDR3 is TGTGCCAGCAGTGTAGACAGGGGAAACTATGGCTACACCTTC.